This T cell receptor beta chain was sequenced for a study of blood T cell repertoires in COVID-19. Study-level information: The samples span acute and convalescent COVID-19 from the United States, Italy and Spain. T cells, B-cell-depleted T cells, or PBMCs supplied cDNA or gDNA.

Authors' processing steps: Reference gene primer amplification in the assay estimated nucleated cell counts. Measured with immunoSEQ multiplex PCR; TCRdb has only the in-frame clones, and not every one. The V and J calls and the clone size are those of that table, but D and trimming were determined from the DNA. The data contain fewer than 60,000 clones, roughly nine tenths of them singletons. CDR3 length equals 13 residues. V was pared by 2 bases and J by 4 bases, with 7 bases between. Germline V gives CDR1 SNHLY, CDR2 FYNNEI. This clone appeared once. The sequencing input was peripheral blood. The clonotype was recovered from a human donor with acute or convalescent COVID-19. The donor label of this sample is uncertain. The chain combines TRBV2 with TRBJ2-3; tentatively, D is TRBD1 (5 bases). CDR3 residues: CASSEQGPDTQYF. CDR3 DNA: TGTGCCAGCAGTGAACAGGGCCCAGATACGCAGTATTTT.